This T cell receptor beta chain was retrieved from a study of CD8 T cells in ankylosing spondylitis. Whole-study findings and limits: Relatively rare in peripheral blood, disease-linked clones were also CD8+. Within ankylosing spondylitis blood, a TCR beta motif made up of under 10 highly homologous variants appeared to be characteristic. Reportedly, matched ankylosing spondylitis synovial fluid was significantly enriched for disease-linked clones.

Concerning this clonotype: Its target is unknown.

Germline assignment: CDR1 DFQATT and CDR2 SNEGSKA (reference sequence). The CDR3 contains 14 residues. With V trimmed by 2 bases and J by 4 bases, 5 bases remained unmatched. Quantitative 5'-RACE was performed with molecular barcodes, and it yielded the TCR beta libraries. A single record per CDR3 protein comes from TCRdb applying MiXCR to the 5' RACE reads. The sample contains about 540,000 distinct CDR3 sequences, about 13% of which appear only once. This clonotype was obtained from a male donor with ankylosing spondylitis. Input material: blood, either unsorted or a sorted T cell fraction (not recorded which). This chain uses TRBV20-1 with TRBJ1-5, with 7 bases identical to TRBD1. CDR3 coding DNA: TGCAGTGCTAGACGGGACAGCGGAAATCAGCCCCAGCATTTT. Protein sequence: CSARRDSGNQPQHF.